These 10 T cell receptor beta chains share one sample of origin, sequenced in a study of Tregs in tolerant kidney transplant recipients. Sequenced by immunoSEQ multiplex PCR; TCRdb stores in-frame clones only, minus some. The table lists roughly 70,000 clones, around 87% of them singletons. The nonmyeloablative bone marrow transplants came from related graft donors, with transient mixed chimerism. The sample here was CD4+ T cells from blood (PBMCs), taken 6 months after the transplant. The receptors shown here come from a human patient who received a combined kidney and bone marrow transplant. Some T cells may be provided by the graft donor.

This chain connects TRBV7-2 to TRBJ2-3, with D unclear. The CDR3 is 12 residues long. Trimming stripped 3 bases from V and 2 bases from J, with 3 bases between. CDR1 and CDR2 from the germline V gene are SGHTA and FQGNSA. In DNA form, the CDR3 reads TGTGCCAGCAGCTTGGCCACAGATACGCAGTATTTT. It translates to CASSLATDTQYF.

The chain links TRBV7-9 to TRBJ2-1; 8 nucleotides align to TRBD1. CDR3 length: 15 amino acids. Germline V CDR1 and CDR2: SEHNR, FQNEAQ (reference sequence). V lost 5 bases to trimming and J lost 3 bases; unmatched junction nucleotides: 6. Written as DNA, the CDR3 is TGTGCCAGCAGCCCATGGGGACAGGTCTACAATGAGCAGTTCTTC. As protein: CASSPWGQVYNEQFF.

This clone was detected only a few times. This chain links TRBV9 with TRBJ2-1; D might be TRBD1 (5 bases). Trimming removed 0 bases from V and 3 bases from J, with 13 bases in between. This CDR3 is built from 16 residues. CDR1 is SGDLS, CDR2 YYNGEE, per germline. The DNA for the CDR3 is TGTGCCAGCAGCGTAGTAGAAGACAGCCACTACAATGAGCAGTTCTTC. This gives the protein CASSVVEDSHYNEQFF.

This chain links TRBV5-6 with TRBJ1-3, with D unclear. Trimming left V 4 bases short and J 0 bases short, with 5 bases between. CDR3 length equals 13 residues. CDR1 SGHDT and CDR2 YYEEEE come from the germline V gene. CDR3 DNA: TGTGCCAGCAGCGCCTACTCTGGAAACACCATATATTTT. This gives the protein CASSAYSGNTIYF.

CDR3 nucleotides: TGTGCCAGTAGTATGTGGGGGGGCGCGGGCCAGCCCCAGCATTTT. This translates into CASSMWGGAGQPQHF. This chain connects TRBV19 to TRBJ1-5; a weak D match, TRBD1 (6 bases). With 3 bases removed from V and 7 bases from J, the gap between germline ends came to 16 bases. Germline V lookup: CDR1 LNHDA, CDR2 SQIVND (reference sequence). This CDR3 is 15 amino acids long. Together with reference TRBV19 and TRBJ1-5, the CDR3 gives the full variable domain: DGGITQSPKYLFRKEGQNVTLSCEQNLNHDAMYWYRQDPGQGLRLIYYSQIVNDFQKGDIAEGYSVSREKKESFPLTVTSAQKNPTAFYLCASSMWGGAGQPQHFGDGTRLSIL.

The chain joins TRBV5-1 to TRBJ1-5, with 7 nucleotides matching TRBD1. This CDR3 comprises 15 residues. V shed 5 bases, J shed 3 bases, and the junction held 8 bases outside the gene matches. Per germline, CDR1 SGHRS and CDR2 YFSETQ. CDR3 DNA sequence: TGCGCCAGCAGACACAACACAGGGGACAATCAGCCCCAGCATTTT. Translated, it gives CASRHNTGDNQPQHF. Full variable domain (remainder filled in from reference TRBV5-1 and TRBJ1-5): KAGVTQTPRYLIKTRGQQVTLSCSPISGHRSVSWYQQTPGQGLQFLFEYFSETQRNKGNFPGRFSGRQFSNSRSEMNVSTLELGDSALYLCASRHNTGDNQPQHFGDGTRLSIL.

The chain is built from TRBV15 and TRBJ2-7; 10 bases match TRBD2. Unmatched junction bases numbered 10, after V lost 8 bases and J lost 3 bases. The CDR3 is 15 amino acids. From germline, CDR1 is LNHNV and CDR2 YYDKDF (reference sequence). CDR3: CATAPISGGDYEQYF. The CDR3 DNA reads TGTGCCACCGCACCGATAAGCGGGGGGGACTACGAGCAGTACTTC.

The chain employs TRBV14 and TRBJ2-5; D may be TRBD2 (6 bases). CDR1 SGHDN and CDR2 FVKESK come from the germline V gene. The CDR3 loop spans 13 amino acids. The ends were cut back, 4 bases at V and 7 bases at J, with 13 bases in the middle. This CDR3 is CASSPRLEGTQYF. The CDR3 nucleotides are TGTGCCAGCAGCCCCCGACTAGAGGGGACCCAGTACTTC.

This sequence joins TRBV6-5 and TRBJ2-7; 9 nucleotides match TRBD1. This CDR3 has 14 amino acids. The germline V gene has CDR1 MNHEY and CDR2 SVGAGI. J gave up 3 bases and V 5 bases, and 5 bases lay outside the gene matches. The CDR3 DNA reads as TGTGCCAGCAGTCCCAAGGGACAGGGCTACGAGCAGTACTTC. Translation gives CASSPKGQGYEQYF.

The rearrangement uses TRBV19 and TRBJ2-4, with 7 bases identical to TRBD2. Per germline, CDR1 LNHDA and CDR2 SQIVND (reference sequence). V shed 2 bases, J shed 5 bases, and the junction held 3 bases outside the gene matches. The CDR3 is 14 residues long. CDR3 in DNA: TGTGCCAGTAGTATAACGGGGAGGGAAAACATTCAGTACTTC. It is translated as CASSITGRENIQYF.